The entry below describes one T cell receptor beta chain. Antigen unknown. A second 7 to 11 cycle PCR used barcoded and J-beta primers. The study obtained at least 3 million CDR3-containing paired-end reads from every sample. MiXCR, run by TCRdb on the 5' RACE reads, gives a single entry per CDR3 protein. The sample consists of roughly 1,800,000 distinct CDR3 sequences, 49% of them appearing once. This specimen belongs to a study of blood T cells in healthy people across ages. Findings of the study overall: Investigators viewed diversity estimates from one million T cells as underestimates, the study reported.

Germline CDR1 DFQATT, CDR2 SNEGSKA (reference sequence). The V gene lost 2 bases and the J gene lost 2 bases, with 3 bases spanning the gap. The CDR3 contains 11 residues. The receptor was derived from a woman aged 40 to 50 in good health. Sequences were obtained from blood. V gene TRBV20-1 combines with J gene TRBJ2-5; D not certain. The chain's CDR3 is CSARWQETQYF. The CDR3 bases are TGCAGTGCTAGATGGCAAGAGACCCAGTACTTC.